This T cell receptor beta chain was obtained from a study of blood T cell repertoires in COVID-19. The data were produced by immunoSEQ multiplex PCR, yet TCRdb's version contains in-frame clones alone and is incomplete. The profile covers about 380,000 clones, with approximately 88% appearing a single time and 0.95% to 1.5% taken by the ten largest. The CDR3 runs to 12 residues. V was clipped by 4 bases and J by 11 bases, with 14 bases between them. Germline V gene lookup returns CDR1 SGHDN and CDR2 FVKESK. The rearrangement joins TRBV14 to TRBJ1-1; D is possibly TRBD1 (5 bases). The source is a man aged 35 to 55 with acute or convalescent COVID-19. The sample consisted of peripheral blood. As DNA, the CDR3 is TGTGCCAGCAGCCTTCTAGGGGATAGGGCTTTCTTT. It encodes CASSLLGDRAFF.